This T cell receptor (beta chain) was observed in a study of human T cells and chemical hapten exposure. On the study more broadly: Diphenylcyclopropenone was applied weekly to patients' scalps across the approximately 25-week study.

The time point denotes: pre-sensitization, week 0. Treatment defined: therapeutic diphenylcyclopropenone sensitization with weekly scalp DPC. Unfractionated whole blood yielded the extracted total RNA. Suited to DPC and affected by alopecia, the donors ranged from 18 to 70 years old. This clonotype was seen at least ten times. A single record per CDR3 protein comes from TCRdb applying MiXCR to the RACE reads. The profile shows over 50,000 distinct CDR3 sequences, roughly 10% of them singletons. This CDR3 has 14 amino acids. In germline, CDR1 is SNHLY, CDR2 FYNNEI. Trimming left V 6 bases short and J 1 base short, with 10 bases between.

The sequence derives from a woman in her twenties or thirties with alopecia areata. Some clones in this sample may be carry-over from other donors' samples. The chain uses TRBV2 and TRBJ1-5; a weak D match, TRBD1 (5 bases). The specimen was whole blood, collected in connection with sensitization to the hapten diphenylcyclopropenone (DPC). The chain's CDR3 is CASRPGPSNQPQHF. The CDR3 bases are TGTGCCAGCAGGCCGGGACCAAGCAATCAGCCCCAGCATTTT. The variable domain in full, completed from reference TRBV2 and TRBJ1-5, reads EPEVTQTPSHQVTQMGQEVILRCVPISNHLYFYWYRQILGQKVEFLVSFYNNEISEKSEIFDDQFSVERPDGSNFTLKIRSTKLEDSAMYFCASRPGPSNQPQHFGDGTRLSIL.